This entry lists 30 T cell receptor beta chains sequenced from one sample in a study of cytomegalovirus exposure and HLA in healthy donors. The PCR contained 60 Vbeta and 13 Jbeta primers. Sequenced by immunoSEQ multiplex PCR; TCRdb stores in-frame clones only, minus some. Among approximately 130,000 clones, more than 75% were seen once, and the ten largest hold 8.1%. Sequencing was done on a sample of PBMCs. The receptors originated from a woman between 50 and 59 years old in good health and CMV-seropositive.

This clone was detected only once. The gene calls are TRBV5-1 and TRBJ2-3, with D hard to call. The V gene lost 0 bases and the J gene lost 3 bases, with 11 bases spanning the gap. The CDR3 loop spans 15 amino acids. Per germline, CDR1 SGHRS and CDR2 YFSETQ. The CDR3 sequence: CASSLDPGSTDTQYF. The CDR3 coding sequence is TGCGCCAGCAGCTTGGATCCGGGTAGTACAGATACGCAGTATTTT. The full variable domain, completed using reference TRBV5-1 and TRBJ2-3, is KAGVTQTPRYLIKTRGQQVTLSCSPISGHRSVSWYQQTPGQGLQFLFEYFSETQRNKGNFPGRFSGRQFSNSRSEMNVSTLELGDSALYLCASSLDPGSTDTQYFGPGTRLTVL.

The chain carries TRBV7-2 and TRBJ2-7; no clear D. This CDR3 has 16 residues. Germline CDR1 SGHTA, CDR2 FQGNSA. The V end lost 2 bases, the J end lost 1 base, and 15 bases lay between the germline ends. This chain's CDR3 is CASSLLARPSSYEQYF. The DNA for the CDR3 is TGTGCCAGCAGCTTATTAGCCCGGCCGAGTTCCTACGAGCAGTACTTC.

Notes on this clone: The sample carries other DNA sequences with the same CDR3. V gene TRBV19 combines with J gene TRBJ2-1, with TRBD2 matching over 13 bases. The germline gives CDR1 LNHDA, CDR2 SQIVND (reference sequence). The CDR3 is 15 residues long. The V and J ends lost 6 bases and 7 bases, in that order; junction bases with no gene match: 6. The CDR3 sequence is CASRRLAGGHNEQFF. As DNA, the CDR3 is TGTGCCAGTAGGCGACTAGCGGGGGGTCATAATGAGCAGTTCTTC.

The V call is TRBV2, the J call TRBJ2-2, with 13 bases matching TRBD2. The CDR3 length is 18 residues. Germline values: CDR1 SNHLY, CDR2 FYNNEI. V dropped 5 bases and J dropped 1; count of bases not matched to a gene: 7. The DNA of the CDR3 is TGTGCCAGCAGTTACCCCGGGACTAGCGGGAAGAACACCGGGGAGCTGTTTTTT. Translated, it gives CASSYPGTSGKNTGELFF.

The chain employs TRBV18 and TRBJ2-3, with 11 bases lining up with TRBD2. Germline values: CDR1 KGHSH, CDR2 LQKENI. Unmatched junction bases numbered 15, after V lost 0 bases and J lost 4 bases. The CDR3 extends over 20 amino acids. The CDR3 here is CASSPPTTLAGGGVADTQYF. In DNA, the CDR3 is TGTGCCAGCTCACCACCTACAACGCTAGCGGGAGGAGGGGTAGCAGATACGCAGTATTTT. Full variable domain (missing parts from reference TRBV18 and TRBJ2-3): NAGVMQNPRHLVRRRGQEARLRCSPMKGHSHVYWYRQLPEEGLKFMVYLQKENIIDESGMPKERFSAEFPKEGPSILRIQQVVRGDSAAYFCASSPPTTLAGGGVADTQYFGPGTRLTVL.

This rearrangement joins TRBV5-4 to TRBJ2-3; TRBD2 matches at 12 bases. Germline V CDR1 and CDR2: SGHNT, YYREEE (reference sequence). The CDR3 consists of 17 residues. V lost 7 bases, J lost 0 bases, and 9 bases stayed unmatched. The CDR3 coding sequence is TGTGCCAGCGGCCTAGCGGGGGGGACTCCTAGCACAGATACGCAGTATTTT. It encodes CASGLAGGTPSTDTQYF.

The chain employs TRBV6-6 and TRBJ1-1; TRBD1 is a possible D gene (6 bases). V shed 2 bases and J shed 4 bases, with 14 bases lying between them. Germline V gene data show CDR1 as MNHNY and CDR2 as SVGAGI (reference sequence). The CDR3 extends over 15 amino acids. The CDR3 sequence: CASSYGGAWSTEAFF. Written as DNA, the CDR3 is TGTGCCAGCAGTTACGGGGGGGCGTGGAGCACTGAAGCTTTCTTT.

V usage is TRBV30 and J usage is TRBJ1-5, with a tentative D call TRBD1 (6 bases). The CDR3 extends over 16 amino acids. The V gene lost 2 bases and the J gene lost 5 bases, with 19 bases spanning the gap. The V gene's germline CDR1 is GTSNPN and CDR2 SVGIG (reference sequence). The CDR3 region has the DNA TGTGCCTGGAGTCCCCCTTTTGGGGGCATCGATCAGCCCCAGCATTTT. This encodes CAWSPPFGGIDQPQHF.

This clone was seen a handful of times. CDR3 loop: CASRGQGRNGYTF. The CDR3 region has the DNA TGTGCCAGCAGAGGACAGGGGAGAAATGGCTACACCTTC. This rearrangement joins TRBV27 to TRBJ1-2, with 9 positions matching TRBD1. CDR1 is MNHEY and CDR2 is SMNVEV in the germline V gene (reference sequence). After removal of 6 bases from V and 6 bases from J, the junction contained 5 bases not matched to a gene. This CDR3 is 13 amino acids long.

The chain is built from TRBV11-2 and TRBJ2-3; TRBD2 matches 14 bases. Per germline, CDR1 SGHAT and CDR2 FQNNGV. The CDR3 is 16 amino acids. The junction had 11 bases not matched to a gene; V was cut back by 4 bases and J by 11 bases. CDR3 nucleotides: TGTGCCAGCAGCTATTGGCGACTAGCGGGGGGGCAGGAGCAGTATTTT. This encodes CASSYWRLAGGQEQYF.

In its sample, this clone was seen a few times. The sample has other DNA sequences that encode this CDR3 too. The V call is TRBV30, the J call TRBJ2-5; perhaps TRBD2 as D (6 bases). Germline assignment: CDR1 GTSNPN and CDR2 SVGIG (reference sequence). This CDR3 has 13 amino acids. Trimming took off 2 bases at V and 3 bases at J, with 10 bases between the two ends. This chain's CDR3 is CAWSRGGEETQYF. CDR3 nucleotide sequence: TGTGCCTGGAGTAGGGGCGGGGAAGAGACCCAGTACTTC.

V is TRBV28 and J is TRBJ1-2; 7 bases line up with TRBD1. Germline V CDR1 and CDR2: MDHEN, SYDVKM. The CDR3 runs to 14 residues. V shed 4 bases and J 8 bases; nucleotides not matched to a gene: 10. The CDR3 spells CASSSTGETEGYTF. CDR3 in DNA: TGTGCCAGCAGTTCTACAGGGGAAACGGAAGGCTACACCTTC.

This chain connects TRBV7-2 to TRBJ1-2, with D possibly matching TRBD1 (6 bases). CDR3 length: 15 amino acids. From germline, CDR1 is SGHTA and CDR2 FQGNSA. Trimming removed 4 bases from V and 0 bases from J, with 12 bases in between. CDR3 sequence: CASSSRQVSNYGYTF. CDR3 bases: TGTGCCAGCAGCTCCCGACAGGTATCTAACTATGGCTACACCTTC.

The chain combines TRBV18 with TRBJ1-2, with D maybe TRBD1 (6 bases). CDR1 and CDR2 from the germline V gene are KGHSH and LQKENI. This CDR3 region has 13 residues. Between the trimmed V and J ends, which lost 4 bases and 2 bases, there was a span of 8 bases. The CDR3 reads CASSHGQNYGYTF. The CDR3 region has the DNA TGTGCCAGCTCACACGGACAGAACTATGGCTACACCTTC.

V is TRBV5-1 and J is TRBJ1-4, with a weak D call TRBD1 (6 bases). Per the germline V gene, CDR1 is SGHRS and CDR2 is YFSETQ. The CDR3 contains 16 residues. V gave up 0 bases and J gave up 8 bases, with 17 bases separating them. The CDR3 nucleotides are TGCGCCAGCAGCTTGGTGGGGGGGCAGGCCGACGAAAAACTGTTTTTT. Translating it yields CASSLVGGQADEKLFF.

The V gene is TRBV4-3, the J gene TRBJ1-1; D remains ambiguous. The CDR3 runs to 14 residues. Trimming left V 1 base short and J 2 bases short, with 8 bases between. Germline lookup yields CDR1 LGHNA and CDR2 YSLEER. The CDR3, as DNA: TGCGCCAGCAGCCAAGGCGGCTCAAACACTGAAGCTTTCTTT. Its translation is CASSQGGSNTEAFF.

V usage is TRBV7-2 and J usage is TRBJ2-1, with 8 nucleotides matching TRBD2. Germline V CDR1 and CDR2: SGHTA, FQGNSA. V trimming: 5 bases; J trimming: 12 bases; junction bases outside the gene matches: 12. The CDR3 length is 14 residues. The CDR3 loop reads CASSLSYAGGRQFF. The DNA of the CDR3 is TGTGCCAGCAGCCTATCCTACGCGGGGGGACGGCAGTTCTTC.

This rearrangement joins TRBV2 to TRBJ2-3, with 10 bases fitting TRBD2. This CDR3 is 16 amino acids long. Unmatched junction bases numbered 13, after V lost 6 bases and J lost 7 bases. The germline CDR1 and CDR2 sequences are SNHLY and FYNNEI. The CDR3 is CASRKTSGHPMNTQYF. For the CDR3, the DNA is TGTGCCAGCAGAAAGACTAGCGGGCATCCGATGAATACGCAGTATTTT.

This rearrangement joins TRBV5-5 to TRBJ2-1; D may be TRBD2 (6 bases). The CDR3 length is 15 residues. Per germline, CDR1 SGHKS and CDR2 YYEKEE (reference sequence). The V gene lost 4 bases and the J gene lost 4 bases, with 15 bases spanning the gap. The CDR3 DNA is TGTGCCAGCAGCAGTGGAGCTAGCGAGTACAATGAGCAGTTCTTC. Translation: CASSSGASEYNEQFF. Full variable domain (missing parts from reference TRBV5-5 and TRBJ2-1): DAGVTQSPTHLIKTRGQQVTLRCSPISGHKSVSWYQQVLGQGPQFIFQYYEKEERGRGNFPDRFSARQFPNYSSELNVNALLLGDSALYLCASSSGASEYNEQFFGPGTRLTVL.

This chain connects TRBV27 to TRBJ2-7, with 8 positions matching TRBD2. J gave up 3 bases and V 4 bases, and 8 bases lay outside the gene matches. The CDR3 is made up of 15 amino acids. The V gene's germline CDR1 is MNHEY and CDR2 SMNVEV (reference sequence). The CDR3, as DNA: TGTGCCAGCAGTTCTGAGAGCGGGAGCGGCTACGAGCAGTACTTC. Its translation: CASSSESGSGYEQYF.

V usage is TRBV9 and J usage is TRBJ1-5, with D possibly TRBD1 on 6 matching bases. Trimming took off 2 bases at V and 4 bases at J, with 10 bases between the two ends. Per the germline V gene, CDR1 is SGDLS and CDR2 is YYNGEE. This CDR3 region has 14 residues. In nucleotides, the CDR3 is TGTGCCAGCAGCGTGGGACACAGTAATCAGCCCCAGCATTTT. As protein: CASSVGHSNQPQHF.

The chain is built from TRBV5-1 and TRBJ2-1; 8 positions match TRBD2. CDR1 and CDR2 from the germline V gene are SGHRS and YFSETQ. The CDR3 contains 14 residues. The V segment lost 2 bases and the J segment 6 bases; nucleotides outside the gene matches: 4. CDR3 loop: CASSLPSGGNEQFF. The CDR3 DNA reads TGCGCCAGCAGCTTACCCAGCGGGGGCAATGAGCAGTTCTTC.

J is TRBJ1-5 and V is TRBV19, with D tentatively TRBD1 (5 bases). CDR1 is LNHDA and CDR2 is SQIVND in the germline V gene (reference sequence). Trimming pared 5 bases from V and 15 bases from J, leaving 29 bases between. This CDR3 has 16 residues. This CDR3 is CASSFSGPGTWNSWHF. CDR3 nucleotides: TGTGCCAGTAGTTTCTCCGGTCCCGGGACTTGGAATTCTTGGCATTTT.

The rearrangement joins TRBV7-8 to TRBJ1-2; a possible D gene is TRBD1 (5 bases). This CDR3 spans 15 amino acids. The V gene lost 0 bases and the J gene lost 2 bases, with 10 bases spanning the gap. CDR1 and CDR2 from the germline V gene are SGHVS and FQNEAQ. The CDR3 spells CASSLALQGNYGYTF. The DNA for the CDR3 is TGTGCCAGCAGCTTAGCGCTCCAGGGAAACTATGGCTACACCTTC.

This clone was recorded once. The chain employs TRBV29-1 and TRBJ2-7; perhaps TRBD2 as D (6 bases). The CDR3 is 15 residues long. Trimming removed 5 bases at V and 7 bases at J, with 24 bases between. Germline lookup yields CDR1 SQVTM and CDR2 ANQGSEA. The CDR3 DNA reads TGCAGCGTTAGGGGCCTTCCCCGGCGGGGTGATGAGCAGTACTTC. It translates to CSVRGLPRRGDEQYF.

The rearrangement uses TRBV11-3 and TRBJ1-6; 9 positions agree with TRBD1. The V gene's germline CDR1 is SGHNT and CDR2 YENEEA. The CDR3 covers 16 residues. The J segment lost 8 bases and the V segment lost 4 bases, leaving 9 bases of the junction unmatched. CDR3 nucleotide sequence: TGTGCCAGCAGCTCCCCCGGGACAGGGATGGATTCACCCCTCCACTTT. As protein: CASSSPGTGMDSPLHF.

The rearrangement uses TRBV29-1 and TRBJ2-7; weak D call: TRBD1 (7 bases). This CDR3 has 13 residues. Germline V gene data show CDR1 as SQVTM and CDR2 as ANQGSEA. Trimming removed 4 bases from V and 5 bases from J, with 15 bases in between. CDR3: CSVGQGLANEQYF. The CDR3 DNA is TGCAGCGTTGGACAGGGACTGGCTAACGAGCAGTACTTC.

This chain uses TRBV6-6 with TRBJ1-2, with TRBD1 as a possible D gene (6 bases). V gave up 2 bases and J gave up 6 bases, with 16 bases separating them. Germline-derived CDR1 and CDR2 are MNHNY and SVGAGI (reference sequence). CDR3 size: 15 residues. The CDR3: CASSYGHNRANGYTF. The CDR3 DNA is TGTGCCAGCAGTTACGGGCACAACAGGGCAAATGGCTACACCTTC.

This chain connects TRBV5-6 to TRBJ2-3; possibly TRBD2 for D (6 bases). CDR3 size: 15 residues. The germline CDR1 and CDR2 sequences are SGHDT and YYEEEE. The germline V and J ends were trimmed by 3 bases and 4 bases, with 15 bases remaining between them. CDR3 residues: CASSWGVRVADTQYF. CDR3 DNA: TGTGCCAGCAGCTGGGGGGTGAGGGTTGCAGATACGCAGTATTTT.

This chain uses TRBV5-1 with TRBJ2-3, with 9 bases lining up with TRBD2. The V gene's germline CDR1 is SGHRS and CDR2 YFSETQ. J lost 4 bases, V lost 4 bases, and 4 bases had no gene match. CDR3 size: 14 residues. CDR3 nucleotides: TGCGCCAGCAGCCCGTTAGCGGGGGCAGATACGCAGTATTTT. It specifies CASSPLAGADTQYF. The variable domain in full, completed from reference TRBV5-1 and TRBJ2-3, reads KAGVTQTPRYLIKTRGQQVTLSCSPISGHRSVSWYQQTPGQGLQFLFEYFSETQRNKGNFPGRFSGRQFSNSRSEMNVSTLELGDSALYLCASSPLAGADTQYFGPGTRLTVL.